The rows below give T cell receptor beta chains drawn from one sample of a study of blood T cell repertoires in COVID-19. The assay was immunoSEQ multiplex PCR, and TCRdb's table has in-frame clones only and misses some. The sample holds some 100,000 clones; 80% to 95% are singletons and the top ten take around 6%. The sample comprised peripheral blood. These receptors were taken from a man between 65 and 80 years old with acute or convalescent COVID-19. CDR3s include the opening cysteine and the closing phenylalanine or tryptophan. A D gene is named only where the DNA matches it firmly. Not all rows give a size; the values are once, few, many and, for expanded clones, a class.

j_call: TRBJ2-7
d_call: -
v_call: TRBV27
clone_size: once
cdr3_nt: TGTGCCAGCAGTTATGGCAGGGGGGACGAGCAGTACTTC
cdr3_aa: CASSYGRGDEQYF

j_call: TRBJ1-4
d_call: -
v_call: TRBV7-8
clone_size: -
cdr3_nt: TGTGCCAGCAGCCAGGACAGCGTGAGTGAAAAACTGTTTTTT
cdr3_aa: CASSQDSVSEKLFF

j_call: TRBJ2-3
d_call: -
v_call: TRBV14
clone_size: -
cdr3_nt: TGTGCCAGCAGCCAAGATGAGGAACCACTTAGTGGCACAGATACGCAGTATTTT
cdr3_aa: CASSQDEEPLSGTDTQYF

j_call: TRBJ1-5
d_call: -
v_call: TRBV10-2
clone_size: -
cdr3_nt: TGCGCCAGCAGTGATCGGGGATACAATCAGCCCCAGCATTTT
cdr3_aa: CASSDRGYNQPQHF

j_call: TRBJ1-5
d_call: -
v_call: TRBV12-3/TRBV12-4
clone_size: -
cdr3_nt: TGTGCCAGCAGTTTTAACCGAGATCAGCCCCAGCATTTT
cdr3_aa: CASSFNRDQPQHF

j_call: TRBJ1-1
d_call: -
v_call: TRBV18
clone_size: -
cdr3_nt: TGTGCCAGCTCAACGATGGGGGGGTTGAGCACTGAAGCTTTCTTT
cdr3_aa: CASSTMGGLSTEAFF

j_call: TRBJ2-7
d_call: TRBD2
v_call: TRBV18
clone_size: -
cdr3_nt: TGTGCCAGCTCACCGTCATTAGCGGGAGGGCCTGGGGAGCAGTACTTC
cdr3_aa: CASSPSLAGGPGEQYF

j_call: TRBJ1-4
d_call: -
v_call: TRBV5-1
clone_size: -
cdr3_nt: TGCGCCAGCAGTAGGGAGGATGAAAAACTGTTTTTT
cdr3_aa: CASSREDEKLFF

j_call: TRBJ2-1
d_call: TRBD2
v_call: TRBV7-2
clone_size: -
cdr3_nt: TGTGCCAGCAGCCCCGGACTAGCGGGGGGTTCCTCCTACAATGAGCAGTTCTTC
cdr3_aa: CASSPGLAGGSSYNEQFF

j_call: TRBJ1-1
d_call: -
v_call: TRBV10-3
clone_size: -
cdr3_nt: TGTGCCATCAGGGGCCTTGGGAACACTGAAGCTTTCTTT
cdr3_aa: CAIRGLGNTEAFF

j_call: TRBJ2-7
d_call: -
v_call: TRBV12-5
clone_size: -
cdr3_nt: TGTGCTAGTGCCTTGGACAGTCCGGCCTACGAGCAGTACTTC
cdr3_aa: CASALDSPAYEQYF

j_call: TRBJ2-3
d_call: TRBD2
v_call: TRBV27
clone_size: -
cdr3_nt: TGTGCCAGCAGTTCGGACGATGTAGCGGGAGGGCCCGGCACAGATACGCAGTATTTT
cdr3_aa: CASSSDDVAGGPGTDTQYF

j_call: TRBJ1-1
d_call: TRBD1
v_call: TRBV29-1
clone_size: once
cdr3_nt: TGCAGCGTCTCGTACAGGGGGCGATTAAAGACTGAAGCTTTCTTT
cdr3_aa: CSVSYRGRLKTEAFF

j_call: TRBJ2-3
d_call: -
v_call: TRBV7-3
clone_size: -
cdr3_nt: TGTGCCAGCAGCTCAGGGGGGACCACAGATACGCAGTATTTT
cdr3_aa: CASSSGGTTDTQYF

j_call: TRBJ2-2
d_call: TRBD2
v_call: TRBV4-1
clone_size: -
cdr3_nt: TGCGCCAGCAGCCAAGATCCCCGGGGGGCGGGAGGTCATGTCGGGGAGCTGTTTTTT
cdr3_aa: CASSQDPRGAGGHVGELFF

j_call: TRBJ1-6
d_call: -
v_call: TRBV4-3
clone_size: -
cdr3_nt: TGCGCCAGCAGCCAAGATTATCGAGGGTGGTCGAATTCACCCCTCCACTTT
cdr3_aa: CASSQDYRGWSNSPLHF

j_call: TRBJ1-5
d_call: TRBD1
v_call: TRBV18
clone_size: once
cdr3_nt: TGTGCCAGCTCACCTGGACAGGCGAGCAATCAGCCCCAGCATTTT
cdr3_aa: CASSPGQASNQPQHF

j_call: TRBJ1-6
d_call: TRBD1
v_call: TRBV11-2
clone_size: -
cdr3_nt: TGTGCCAGCAGCTTCACCGGGACAGGGGATTCACCCCTCCACTTT
cdr3_aa: CASSFTGTGDSPLHF

j_call: TRBJ1-1
d_call: TRBD1
v_call: TRBV5-1
clone_size: -
cdr3_nt: TGCGCCAGCAGCTTTATACAGGGGAGTGCTGAAGCTTTCTTT
cdr3_aa: CASSFIQGSAEAFF

j_call: TRBJ1-1
d_call: TRBD1
v_call: TRBV7-9
clone_size: -
cdr3_nt: TGTGCCAGCAGCTCTACCCGACAGGGGTCGAACACTGAAGCTTTCTTT
cdr3_aa: CASSSTRQGSNTEAFF

j_call: TRBJ2-1
d_call: TRBD2
v_call: TRBV9
clone_size: -
cdr3_nt: TGTGCCAGCAGCTCGTCTAGCGGGATGAATGAGCAGTTCTTC
cdr3_aa: CASSSSSGMNEQFF

j_call: TRBJ1-3
d_call: TRBD1
v_call: TRBV19
clone_size: -
cdr3_nt: TGTGCCAGTAGTAACAAACGACAGGGACCATCCTCTGGAAACACCATATATTTT
cdr3_aa: CASSNKRQGPSSGNTIYF

j_call: TRBJ1-3
d_call: -
v_call: TRBV7-2
clone_size: -
cdr3_nt: TGTGCCAGCCTGGCGGATCACTCTGGAAACACCATATATTTT
cdr3_aa: CASLADHSGNTIYF

j_call: TRBJ1-2
d_call: TRBD1
v_call: TRBV7-8
clone_size: -
cdr3_nt: TGTGCCAGCAGCTTAGCCCGACAGGGGGGTGCTTATGGCTACACCTTC
cdr3_aa: CASSLARQGGAYGYTF

j_call: TRBJ1-3
d_call: -
v_call: TRBV5-6
clone_size: -
cdr3_nt: TGTGCCAGCAGCTTGGCCAGGGCGGGAGGAAACACCATATATTTT
cdr3_aa: CASSLARAGGNTIYF

j_call: TRBJ1-1
d_call: TRBD1
v_call: TRBV6-6
clone_size: -
cdr3_nt: TGTGCCAGCAGTTCCCCGAGGGGGACAGGGATTACTGAAGCTTTCTTT
cdr3_aa: CASSSPRGTGITEAFF

j_call: TRBJ2-3
d_call: TRBD2
v_call: TRBV27
clone_size: -
cdr3_nt: TGTGCCAGCAGTTCTGGGACTAGCGGGTTAGATACGCAGTATTTT
cdr3_aa: CASSSGTSGLDTQYF

j_call: TRBJ1-2
d_call: TRBD1
v_call: TRBV4-1
clone_size: -
cdr3_nt: TGCGCCAGCAGCCAAGCCCAGGGGGCTTTTACGAACTATGGCTACACCTTC
cdr3_aa: CASSQAQGAFTNYGYTF

j_call: TRBJ1-6
d_call: TRBD1
v_call: TRBV7-7
clone_size: -
cdr3_nt: TGTGCCAGCAGCTTAGTACCGACAGGGGGCGGTAATTCACCCCTCCACTTT
cdr3_aa: CASSLVPTGGGNSPLHF

j_call: TRBJ1-6
d_call: -
v_call: TRBV6-4
clone_size: -
cdr3_nt: TGTGCCAGCAGTGACTCTGCAGGGGATAATTCACCCCTCCACTTT
cdr3_aa: CASSDSAGDNSPLHF

j_call: TRBJ2-2
d_call: -
v_call: TRBV11-2
clone_size: -
cdr3_nt: TGTGCCAGCAGCTTGGGCGGGACGAACACCGGGGAGCTGTTTTTT
cdr3_aa: CASSLGGTNTGELFF

j_call: TRBJ1-2
d_call: TRBD1
v_call: TRBV5-5
clone_size: -
cdr3_nt: TGTGCCAGCAGCGACTACCGGGACAGAACCCAGGGTGGCTACACCTTC
cdr3_aa: CASSDYRDRTQGGYTF

j_call: TRBJ2-5
d_call: -
v_call: TRBV3-1/TRBV3-2
clone_size: -
cdr3_nt: TGTGCCAGCAGCCAAGAGCAAGGGGTTGTAGGAGAGACCCAGTACTTC
cdr3_aa: CASSQEQGVVGETQYF

j_call: TRBJ1-5
d_call: -
v_call: TRBV2
clone_size: -
cdr3_nt: TGTGCCAGCCGGGGAGGGGCGGGGGCTGTTCAGCCCCAGCATTTT
cdr3_aa: CASRGGAGAVQPQHF

j_call: TRBJ1-4
d_call: -
v_call: TRBV10-3
clone_size: -
cdr3_nt: TGTGCCATCAGTGAGGGGGCTACTAATGAAAAACTGTTTTTT
cdr3_aa: CAISEGATNEKLFF

j_call: TRBJ1-2
d_call: -
v_call: TRBV27
clone_size: -
cdr3_nt: TGTGCCAGCTTTTCCTTAGGACACCAAAGAAACTATGGCTACACCTTC
cdr3_aa: CASFSLGHQRNYGYTF

j_call: TRBJ1-1
d_call: TRBD1
v_call: TRBV10-1
clone_size: -
cdr3_nt: TGCGCCAGCAGACCGGGACAGGGGTCTGCCACTGAAGCTTTCTTT
cdr3_aa: CASRPGQGSATEAFF

j_call: TRBJ2-7
d_call: TRBD2
v_call: TRBV3-1/TRBV3-2
clone_size: few
cdr3_nt: TGTGCCAGCAGCGATAGCGGGGGGTACTACGAGCAGTACTTC
cdr3_aa: CASSDSGGYYEQYF

j_call: TRBJ2-3
d_call: -
v_call: TRBV11-2
clone_size: -
cdr3_nt: TGTGCCAGCAGCTTAAATCCGGATACGCAGTATTTT
cdr3_aa: CASSLNPDTQYF

j_call: TRBJ1-1
d_call: -
v_call: TRBV3-1/TRBV3-2
clone_size: -
cdr3_nt: TGTGCCAGCAGCGCTTTAACAGTGGGCACTGAAGCTTTCTTT
cdr3_aa: CASSALTVGTEAFF

j_call: TRBJ2-6
d_call: -
v_call: TRBV30
clone_size: -
cdr3_nt: TGTGCCTGGACGGGGTCCGGGGCCAACGTCCTGACTTTC
cdr3_aa: CAWTGSGANVLTF

j_call: TRBJ2-3
d_call: TRBD2
v_call: TRBV19
clone_size: -
cdr3_nt: TGTGCCAGTAGTATAGTGCGGGGGGCCCATCCAGATACGCAGTATTTT
cdr3_aa: CASSIVRGAHPDTQYF

j_call: TRBJ2-3
d_call: -
v_call: TRBV15
clone_size: few
cdr3_nt: TGTGCCACCAGCGGGGGGGCTACAGATACGCAGTATTTT
cdr3_aa: CATSGGATDTQYF

j_call: TRBJ2-2
d_call: -
v_call: TRBV19
clone_size: -
cdr3_nt: TGTGCCAGTAGGGTGAGAGACACCGGGGAGCTGTTTTTT
cdr3_aa: CASRVRDTGELFF